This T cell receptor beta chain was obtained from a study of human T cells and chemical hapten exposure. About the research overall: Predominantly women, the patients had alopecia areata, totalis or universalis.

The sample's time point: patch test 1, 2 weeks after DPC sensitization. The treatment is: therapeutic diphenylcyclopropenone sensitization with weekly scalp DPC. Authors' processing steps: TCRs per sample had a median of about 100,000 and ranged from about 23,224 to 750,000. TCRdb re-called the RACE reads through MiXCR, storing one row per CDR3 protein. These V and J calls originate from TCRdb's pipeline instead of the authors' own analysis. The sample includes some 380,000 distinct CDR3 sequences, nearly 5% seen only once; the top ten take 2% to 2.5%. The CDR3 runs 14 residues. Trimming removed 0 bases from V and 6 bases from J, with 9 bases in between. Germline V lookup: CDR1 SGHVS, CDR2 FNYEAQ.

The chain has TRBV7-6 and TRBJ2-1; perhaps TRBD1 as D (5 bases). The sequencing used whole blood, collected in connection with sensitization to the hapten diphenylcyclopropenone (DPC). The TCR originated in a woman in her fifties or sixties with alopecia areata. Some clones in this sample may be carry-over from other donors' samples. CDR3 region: CASSLAAGRNEQFF. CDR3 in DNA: TGTGCCAGCAGCTTAGCGGCAGGGCGCAATGAGCAGTTCTTC. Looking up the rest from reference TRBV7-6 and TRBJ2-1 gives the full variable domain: GAGVSQSPRYKVTKRGQDVALRCDPISGHVSLYWYRQALGQGPEFLTYFNYEAQQDKSGLPNDRFSAERPEGSISTLTIQRTEQRDSAMYRCASSLAAGRNEQFFGPGTRLTVL.